The 10 T cell receptor beta chains presented below share a single source sample, sequenced in a study of cytomegalovirus exposure and HLA in healthy donors. Primers for the PCR totalled 60 Vbeta and 13 Jbeta. Clones were sequenced by immunoSEQ multiplex PCR, and TCRdb holds only the in-frame ones, with some missing. Found here are approximately 110,000 clones, around 80% of them singletons; the top ten hold over 5%. The sample was PBMCs. The receptors shown here come from a female donor in good health and CMV-seropositive.

The chain has TRBV5-1 and TRBJ2-2, with 10 bases matching TRBD2. Germline CDR1 and CDR2: SGHRS and YFSETQ. Germline trimming cut 4 bases from V and 1 base from J; bases unmatched to any gene: 1. The CDR3 loop spans 15 amino acids. CDR3 DNA: TGCGCCAGCAGCGGGACTAGCGAGAACACCGGGGAGCTGTTTTTT. Its protein is CASSGTSENTGELFF.

The J gene is TRBJ2-5, the V gene TRBV2, with TRBD2 identical over 9 bases. CDR3 size: 14 residues. Germline trimming cut 6 bases from V and 5 bases from J; bases unmatched to any gene: 7. The V gene's germline CDR1 is SNHLY and CDR2 FYNNEI. CDR3 residues: CASRRLTSGETQYF. In nucleotides, the CDR3 is TGTGCCAGCAGGCGACTTACTAGCGGGGAGACCCAGTACTTC.

The V gene is TRBV21-1, the J gene TRBJ2-1; TRBD1 is taken as the D call from the table, unchecked against the DNA. TRBV21-1 is a recognized pseudogene. The CDR3 runs 16 residues. The CDR3 DNA follows: TGTGCCAGCACCGAAGGGAGGGAGACAGGGGGTAATGAGCAGTTCTTC. This gives the protein CASTEGRETGGNEQFF.

The chain couples TRBV29-1 to TRBJ2-1; tentatively, D is TRBD2 (6 bases). Germline lookup yields CDR1 SQVTM and CDR2 ANQGSEA. V shed 4 bases and J shed 7 bases, with 14 bases lying between them. The CDR3 consists of 13 residues. The CDR3 reads CSVALTAGNEQFF. CDR3 in DNA: TGCAGCGTTGCGCTGACCGCGGGGAATGAGCAGTTCTTC.

The chain has TRBV18 and TRBJ1-2; 7 bases line up with TRBD1. The germline CDR1 and CDR2 sequences are KGHSH and LQKENI. J was trimmed by 5 bases and V by 4 bases; bases with no gene match: 4. This CDR3 has 13 amino acids. The CDR3 DNA reads as TGTGCCAGCTCACGGGACAGTCAATATGGCTACACCTTC. Its protein is CASSRDSQYGYTF.

This clone was counted only a few times. The V gene is TRBV27, the J gene TRBJ2-3; the D gene is possibly TRBD2 (6 bases). From germline, CDR1 is MNHEY and CDR2 SMNVEV (reference sequence). Trimming removed 0 bases from V and 2 bases from J, with 18 bases in between. This CDR3 region has 18 residues. The CDR3 sequence is CASSLSRQLGGITDTQYF. CDR3 sequence (DNA): TGTGCCAGCAGTTTATCGCGTCAGCTTGGAGGGATCACAGATACGCAGTATTTT.

V usage is TRBV6-5 and J usage is TRBJ1-4, with a tentative D call TRBD1 (5 bases). Germline V CDR1 and CDR2: MNHEY, SVGAGI. This CDR3 has 15 amino acids. Between the trimmed V and J ends, which lost 6 bases and 6 bases, there was a span of 17 bases. CDR3 loop: CASSRGRPGHEKLFF. The CDR3 DNA reads as TGTGCCAGCAGCCGCGGTCGGCCAGGGCATGAAAAACTGTTTTTT.

The CDR3 reads CASSSVRGPSSTQYF. CDR3 coding DNA: TGTGCCAGCAGCTCAGTCAGGGGCCCTTCCTCGACGCAGTATTTT. The J gene is TRBJ2-3, the V gene TRBV7-3; tentatively, D is TRBD1 (6 bases). Trimming removed 4 bases at V and 9 bases at J, with 20 bases between. The germline V gene has CDR1 SGHTA and CDR2 FQGTGA. The CDR3 totals 15 residues. Full variable domain (rest looked up from reference TRBV7-3 and TRBJ2-3): GAGVSQTPSNKVTEKGKYVELRCDPISGHTALYWYRQSLGQGPEFLIYFQGTGAADDSGLPNDRFFAVRPEGSVSTLKIQRTERGDSAVYLCASSSVRGPSSTQYFGPGTRLTVL.

V gene TRBV6-5 combines with J gene TRBJ2-1; 7 nucleotides agree with TRBD1. Germline V lookup: CDR1 MNHEY, CDR2 SVGAGI. CDR3 size: 13 residues. V lost 8 bases to trimming and J lost 9 bases; unmatched junction nucleotides: 10. The chain's CDR3 is CASRRGGAGEQFF. CDR3 DNA sequence: TGTGCCAGCCGTAGAGGGGGCGCGGGTGAGCAGTTCTTC.

This rearrangement joins TRBV6-6 to TRBJ1-5; maybe TRBD1 (6 bases). CDR1 and CDR2 (germline): MNHNY, SVGAGI (reference sequence). This CDR3 has 14 residues. Trimming removed 6 bases from V and 2 bases from J, with 11 bases in between. The DNA of the CDR3 is TGTGCCAGCAGCGAACCAGGGGGCAATCAGCCCCAGCATTTT. Its protein is CASSEPGGNQPQHF.